Each of the 5 T cell receptor beta chains below was sequenced from the same sample in a study of T cell repertoires in cytomegalovirus infection. TCRdb called the reads again in MiXCR, with one record for every CDR3 protein. The sample consists of about 250,000 distinct CDR3 sequences, about 7% of them appearing once. Input material: PBMCs. Every receptor here comes from a human donor in good health (CMV status not recorded). Some clones in this sample may be carry-over from other donors' samples.

This clonotype was detected ten times or more. The chain joins TRBV11-2 to TRBJ1-1, with unresolved D. Germline loops: CDR1 SGHAT, CDR2 FQNNGV. This CDR3 region has 12 residues. V shed 2 bases and J shed 3 bases, with 4 bases lying between them. CDR3 nucleotides: TGTGCCAGCAGCTTACACGACACTGAAGCTTTCTTT. It encodes CASSLHDTEAFF. The complete variable domain, with remaining parts taken from reference TRBV11-2 and TRBJ1-1, reads EAGVAQSPRYKIIEKRQSVAFWCNPISGHATLYWYQQILGQGPKLLIQFQNNGVVDDSQLPKDRFSAERLKGVDSTLKIQPAKLEDSAVYLCASSLHDTEAFFGQGTRLTVV.

This clonotype was picked up many times. This chain connects TRBV7-2 to TRBJ2-5; TRBD1 matches at 7 bases. V gave up 4 bases and J gave up 4 bases; unmatched junction bases: 6. The CDR3 contains 14 residues. CDR1 is SGHTA and CDR2 is FQGNSA in the germline V gene. The CDR3 reads CASSYRQGSETQYF. DNA of the CDR3: TGTGCCAGCAGCTACCGACAGGGTTCAGAGACCCAGTACTTC.

This clonotype occurred many times. The V and J genes are TRBV28 and TRBJ2-2, with 9 bases lining up with TRBD1. CDR3 length: 19 amino acids. From germline, CDR1 is MDHEN and CDR2 SYDVKM. The J segment lost 1 base and the V segment lost 5 bases, leaving 14 bases of the junction unmatched. For the CDR3, the DNA is TGTGCCAGCAGTATACCGGGACAGGGAATTCCTGAGAACACCGGGGAGCTGTTTTTT. It encodes CASSIPGQGIPENTGELFF.

This clonotype was observed at least ten times. The chain combines TRBV7-2 with TRBJ1-3; D might be TRBD1 (6 bases). In germline, CDR1 is SGHTA, CDR2 FQGNSA. Deletions cut 2 bases from V and 4 bases from J, with 12 bases between. CDR3 length: 15 residues. The DNA of the CDR3 is TGTGCCAGCAGCTTACTCCAGGGGTCCGGAAACACCATATATTTT. Its protein is CASSLLQGSGNTIYF.

This clonotype was seen only a few times. The chain uses TRBV2 and TRBJ2-7; 8 nucleotides line up with TRBD1. Germline CDR1 SNHLY, CDR2 FYNNEI. The CDR3 sequence is 13 residues long. Unmatched junction bases numbered 10, after V lost 8 bases and J lost 7 bases. The CDR3 DNA follows: TGTGCCAGCGGATACTTAACAGGGGGAGAGCAGTACTTC. This sequence encodes CASGYLTGGEQYF.